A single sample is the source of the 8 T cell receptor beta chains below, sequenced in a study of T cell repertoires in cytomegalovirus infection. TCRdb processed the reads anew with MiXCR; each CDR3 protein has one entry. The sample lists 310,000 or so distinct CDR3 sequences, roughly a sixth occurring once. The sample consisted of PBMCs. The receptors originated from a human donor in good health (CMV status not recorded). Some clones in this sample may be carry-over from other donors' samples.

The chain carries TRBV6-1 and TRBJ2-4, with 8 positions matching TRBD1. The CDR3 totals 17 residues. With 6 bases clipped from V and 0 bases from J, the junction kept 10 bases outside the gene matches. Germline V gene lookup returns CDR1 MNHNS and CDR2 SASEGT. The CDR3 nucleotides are TGTGCCAGCAGGGAGACAGGGGACACACTAGCCAAAAACATTCAGTACTTC. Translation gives CASRETGDTLAKNIQYF.

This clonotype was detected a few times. The chain's CDR3 is CASGHTDTQYF. The CDR3 coding sequence is TGTGCCAGCGGCCACACAGATACGCAGTATTTT. The chain is built from TRBV11-2 and TRBJ2-3; D gene ambiguous. Germline loops: CDR1 SGHAT, CDR2 FQNNGV. Trimming left V 8 bases short and J 2 bases short, with 5 bases between. The CDR3 covers 11 residues.

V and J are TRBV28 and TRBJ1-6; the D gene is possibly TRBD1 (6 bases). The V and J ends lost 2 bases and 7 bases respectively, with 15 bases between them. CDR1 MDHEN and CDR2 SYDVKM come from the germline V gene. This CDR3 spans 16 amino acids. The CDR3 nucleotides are TGTGCCAGCAGTTTACACAGGGCCGACCTAAATTCACCCCTCCACTTT. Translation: CASSLHRADLNSPLHF.

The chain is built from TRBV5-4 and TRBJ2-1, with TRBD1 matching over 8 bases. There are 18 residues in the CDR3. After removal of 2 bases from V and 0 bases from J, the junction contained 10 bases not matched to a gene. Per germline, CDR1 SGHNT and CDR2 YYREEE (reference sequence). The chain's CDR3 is CASSLLRQGTGSYNEQFF. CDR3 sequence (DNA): TGTGCCAGCAGCTTACTCCGACAGGGGACGGGCTCCTACAATGAGCAGTTCTTC.

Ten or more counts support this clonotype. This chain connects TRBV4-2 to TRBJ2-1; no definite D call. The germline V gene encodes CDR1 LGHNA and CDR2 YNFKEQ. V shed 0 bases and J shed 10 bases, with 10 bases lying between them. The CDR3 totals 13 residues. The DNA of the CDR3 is TGTGCCAGCAGCCAAGAAGGTAGGCGAGAGCAGTTCTTC. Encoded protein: CASSQEGRREQFF.

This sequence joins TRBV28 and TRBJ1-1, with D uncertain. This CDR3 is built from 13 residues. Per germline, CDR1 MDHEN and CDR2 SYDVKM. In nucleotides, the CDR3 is TGTGCGTTACGCCTTTCCATGAACACTGAAGCTTTCTTT. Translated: CALRLSMNTEAFF.

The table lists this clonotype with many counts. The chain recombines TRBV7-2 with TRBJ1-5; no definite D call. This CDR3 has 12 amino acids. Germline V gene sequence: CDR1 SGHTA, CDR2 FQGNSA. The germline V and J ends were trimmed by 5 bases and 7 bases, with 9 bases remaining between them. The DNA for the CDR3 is TGTGCCAGCAGCCCCCAGGACCAGCCCCAGCATTTT. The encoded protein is CASSPQDQPQHF.

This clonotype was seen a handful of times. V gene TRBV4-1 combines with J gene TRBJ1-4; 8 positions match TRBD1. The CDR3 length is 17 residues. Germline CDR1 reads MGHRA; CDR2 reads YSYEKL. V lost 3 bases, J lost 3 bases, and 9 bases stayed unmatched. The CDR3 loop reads CASSHANRGTPNEKLFF. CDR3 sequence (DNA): TGCGCCAGCAGCCACGCAAACAGGGGGACTCCTAATGAAAAACTGTTTTTT.